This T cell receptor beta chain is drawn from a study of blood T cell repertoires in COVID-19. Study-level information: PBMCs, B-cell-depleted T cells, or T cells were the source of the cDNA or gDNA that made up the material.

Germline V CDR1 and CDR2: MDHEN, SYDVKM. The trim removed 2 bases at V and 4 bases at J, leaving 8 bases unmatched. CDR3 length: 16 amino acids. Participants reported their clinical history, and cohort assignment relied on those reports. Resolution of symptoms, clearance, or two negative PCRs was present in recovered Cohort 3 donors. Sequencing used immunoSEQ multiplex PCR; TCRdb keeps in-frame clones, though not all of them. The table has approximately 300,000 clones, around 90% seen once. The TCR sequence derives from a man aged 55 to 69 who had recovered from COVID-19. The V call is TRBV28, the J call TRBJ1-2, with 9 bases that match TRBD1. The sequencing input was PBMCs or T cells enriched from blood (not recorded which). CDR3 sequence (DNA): TGTGCCAGCAGTTTACCCGGACAGGGGACGCCCTATGGCTACACCTTC. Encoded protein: CASSLPGQGTPYGYTF.